This T cell receptor beta chain was captured by sequencing in a study of cytomegalovirus exposure and HLA in healthy donors. Study-level points and caveats: Accurate predictions that matched the HLA-A and HLA-B alleles of most subjects were reportedly made from TCR beta sequences. More than 15,000 TCR beta sequences were associated with HLA alleles at 0.05 false discovery rate in a later analysis. Generally TCR sequences proved uncommon, though certain public TCRs appeared in numerous donors. TCR beta V- and J-gene trimming was later associated with a missense DCLRE1C variant.

Per germline, CDR1 MNHNY and CDR2 SVGAGI (reference sequence). Losses at the gene ends were 5 bases for V and 7 bases for J; bases not matched to a gene: 8. The CDR3 has 15 amino acids. Primers for the PCR totalled 60 Vbeta and 13 Jbeta. The repertoire was sequenced with immunoSEQ multiplex PCR; TCRdb's copy has only in-frame clones and lacks some. The repertoire holds about 200,000 clones, with 60% to 80% as singletons. With respect to this clone: No antigen is known for it.

This TCR was sampled from a man between 18 and 29 years old in good health and CMV-seronegative. The material sequenced was PBMCs. The V and J genes are TRBV6-6 and TRBJ1-4; TRBD1 agrees at 9 bases. As DNA, the CDR3 is TGTGCCAGCAGTACGGCCGGGACAGGGCCTGAAAAACTGTTTTTT. It is translated as CASSTAGTGPEKLFF.